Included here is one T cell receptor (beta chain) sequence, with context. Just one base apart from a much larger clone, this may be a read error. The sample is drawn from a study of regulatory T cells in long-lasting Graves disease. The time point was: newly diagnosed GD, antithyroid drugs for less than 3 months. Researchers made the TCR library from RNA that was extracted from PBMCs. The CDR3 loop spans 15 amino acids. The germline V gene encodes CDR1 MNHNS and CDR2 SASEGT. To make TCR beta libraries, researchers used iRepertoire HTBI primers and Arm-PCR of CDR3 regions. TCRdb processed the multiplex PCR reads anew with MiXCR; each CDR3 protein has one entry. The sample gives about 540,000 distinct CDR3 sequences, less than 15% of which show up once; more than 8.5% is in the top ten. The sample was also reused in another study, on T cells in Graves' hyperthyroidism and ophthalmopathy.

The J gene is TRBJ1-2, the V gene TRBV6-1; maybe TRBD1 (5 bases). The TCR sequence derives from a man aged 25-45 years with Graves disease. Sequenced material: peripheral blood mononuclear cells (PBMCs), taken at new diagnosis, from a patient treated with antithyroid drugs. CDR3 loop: CASGEGSAGNYGYTF. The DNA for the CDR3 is TGTGCCAGCGGTGAAGGTAGCGCAGGGAACTATGGCTACACCTTC.